This TCR beta chain was recorded in a study of blood T cell repertoires in COVID-19. About the study: Samples of COVID-19 (acute and convalescent) were obtained from the United States, Italy and Spain. PBMCs, B-cell-depleted T cells, or T cells were the source of the cDNA or gDNA that made up the material.

The Seattle patients joined while their infection was active and were tracked longitudinally afterward. This CDR3 region has 18 residues. The V gene lost 4 bases and the J gene lost 2 bases, with 23 bases spanning the gap. CDR1 is SGHDT and CDR2 is YYEEEE in the germline V gene. Per the authors' pipeline: The authors estimated nucleated cell counts from reference gene primer amplification. Using immunoSEQ multiplex PCR, the repertoire was profiled, and TCRdb retains in-frame clones only, with some absent. D and trimming were read from the DNA, whereas the V and J calls and clone size are those reported in that table. The sample shows more than 100,000 clones, around 90% of them seen only once.

Sequencing used peripheral blood. The chain employs TRBV5-6 and TRBJ2-3, with D possibly matching TRBD2 (5 bases). The receptor was isolated from a woman aged 60-75 years with COVID-19, enrolled during active disease. CDR3 sequence (DNA): TGTGCCAGCAGCGGAACATTCCGGGGAAGTAGGGACACAGATACGCAGTATTTT. Its protein is CASSGTFRGSRDTDTQYF.